This TCR beta chain came from a study of OX40 agonist ivuxolimab in advanced cancers. CDR1 and CDR2 (germline): SGHRS, YFSETQ. Trimming removed 6 bases from V and 4 bases from J, with 19 bases in between. The CDR3 has 15 residues. TCRdb's copy holds only in-frame clones and misses some; the assay was immunoSEQ multiplex PCR. In the table there are tens of thousands of clones, roughly 86% of which are singletons. The chain recombines TRBV5-1 with TRBJ2-5; D is possibly TRBD2 (7 bases). This sequence originates from an adult with an advanced solid tumor such as melanoma, head and neck, liver or kidney cancer. The sequenced sample was CD4+ or CD8+ T cells sorted from blood, obtained in a trial of the OX40 agonist ivuxolimab. CDR3 sequence: CASKPGAGRGETQYF. CDR3 DNA: TGCGCCAGCAAACCAGGGGCAGGGAGGGGAGAGACCCAGTACTTC.